A single sample is the source of the 26 T cell receptor beta chains below, sequenced in a study of control samples from healthy donors and cancer patients (dated by TCRdb to 2019 to 2021). The library came from the immunoSEQ multiplex PCR assay. The source is immuneACCESS, and TCRdb retained only in-frame sequences with V and J called. Part of the clones is not carried over; for the studies checked, unresolved V genes explain less than half of this, and the remainder is unexplained. This sample lists around 120,000 clones; around 87% were detected once. The biggest ten clones account for around 8.7% of the sample. Sequences were obtained from blood. The receptors come from a man aged 35-49 years in good health.

The chain combines TRBV29-1 with TRBJ1-2; D remains ambiguous. The CDR3 length is 12 residues. Deletions cut 7 bases from V and 4 bases from J, with 13 bases between. Germline CDR1 and CDR2: SQVTM and ANQGSEA. This chain's CDR3 is CSAEEYGYGYTF. The CDR3 DNA reads TGCAGCGCCGAGGAGTATGGCTATGGCTACACCTTC.

The chain uses TRBV19 and TRBJ1-4, with D maybe TRBD1 (6 bases). Trimming removed 7 bases at V and 4 bases at J, with 13 bases between. The CDR3 is 14 amino acids. In germline, CDR1 is LNHDA, CDR2 SQIVND (reference sequence). The CDR3 DNA reads TGTGCCAGTAAAACGACAGGAGTTAATGAAAAACTGTTTTTT. Translation gives CASKTTGVNEKLFF.

V usage is TRBV6-2 or TRBV6-3 and J usage is TRBJ2-3; D gene ambiguous. This CDR3 is 13 amino acids long. Per germline, CDR1 MNHEY and CDR2 SVGEGT. V dropped 4 bases and J dropped 4 bases, with 9 bases sitting between them. The CDR3 DNA sequence: TGTGCCAGCAGTTCCGCGGAAGCAGATACGCAGTATTTT. Its translation: CASSSAEADTQYF.

This clone was seen once. This sequence joins TRBV3-1 (or the pseudogene TRBV3-2) and TRBJ2-3; D is unclear. The CDR3 extends over 15 amino acids. V was clipped by 0 bases and J by 0 bases, with 7 bases between them. The germline gives CDR1 LGHDT, CDR2 YNNKEL (reference sequence). CDR3 loop: CASSQEGSSTDTQYF. CDR3 coding DNA: TGTGCCAGCAGCCAAGAGGGATCTAGCACAGATACGCAGTATTTT.

V is TRBV7-8 and J is TRBJ2-6; D is unresolved. The germline V gene encodes CDR1 SGHVS and CDR2 FQNEAQ. Between the trimmed V and J ends, which lost 4 bases and 0 bases, there was a span of 7 bases. The CDR3 has 15 amino acids. The CDR3 loop reads CASSSRVSGANVLTF. In nucleotides, the CDR3 is TGTGCCAGCAGCTCCAGAGTCTCTGGGGCCAACGTCCTGACTTTC. The full variable domain, in which reference TRBV7-8 and TRBJ2-6 provide the parts outside the CDR3, is GAGVSQSPRYKVAKRGQDVALRCDPISGHVSLFWYQQALGQGPEFLTYFQNEAQLDKSGLPSDRFFAERPEGSVSTLKIQRTQQEDSAVYLCASSSRVSGANVLTFGAGSRLTVL.

The chain joins TRBV6-1 to TRBJ1-5, with a weak D call TRBD1 (5 bases). The length of the CDR3 is 13 residues. Germline loops: CDR1 MNHNS, CDR2 SASEGT. Trimming removed 3 bases at V and 4 bases at J, with 7 bases between. The CDR3 DNA reads TGTGCCAGCAGTGAGGGGGGGAATCAGCCCCAGCATTTT. Protein sequence: CASSEGGNQPQHF.

The gene calls are TRBV6-5 and TRBJ2-2, with D perhaps TRBD1 or TRBD2 (5 bases each). This CDR3 is built from 14 residues. Trimming cost V 9 bases and J 0 bases, with 11 bases left between them. CDR1 and CDR2 from the germline V gene are MNHEY and SVGAGI. CDR3 nucleotide sequence: TGTGCCAGTGGGGACCTGACGAACACCGGGGAGCTGTTTTTT. This sequence encodes CASGDLTNTGELFF.

This clone occurred a few times. The chain recombines TRBV6-4 with TRBJ1-6; 7 bases are shared with TRBD1. CDR1 MRHNA and CDR2 SNTAGT come from the germline V gene. J was trimmed by 8 bases and V by 3 bases; bases with no gene match: 4. CDR3 length equals 14 residues. The chain's CDR3 is CASSERGQDSPLHF. The CDR3 DNA is TGTGCCAGCAGTGAAAGGGGGCAGGATTCACCCCTCCACTTT.

This chain uses TRBV30 with TRBJ2-7, with D possibly TRBD2 on 7 matching bases. Germline V gene data show CDR1 as GTSNPN and CDR2 as SVGIG (reference sequence). The CDR3 has 14 residues. The V and J ends lost 2 bases and 6 bases respectively, with 17 bases between them. CDR3 sequence reads: CAWSPWPGGSEQYF. In DNA, the CDR3 is TGTGCCTGGAGTCCCTGGCCGGGGGGCTCCGAGCAGTACTTC.

CDR3 protein: CACVKTGTGGNTIYF. CDR3 coding DNA: TGTGCCTGTGTAAAAACCGGGACAGGTGGAAACACCATATATTTT. The J gene is TRBJ1-3, the V gene TRBV30, with 8 bases lining up with TRBD1. J gave up 3 bases and V 6 bases, and 10 bases lay outside the gene matches. Germline CDR1 is GTSNPN and CDR2 is SVGIG (reference sequence). This CDR3 has 15 amino acids.

The J gene is TRBJ2-2, the V gene TRBV7-2; possibly TRBD2 for D (6 bases). Trimming cost V 3 bases and J 2 bases, with 10 bases left between them. Germline loops: CDR1 SGHTA, CDR2 FQGNSA. CDR3 length: 15 amino acids. In DNA, the CDR3 is TGTGCCAGCAGCTTTGGACTATTTAACACCGGGGAGCTGTTTTTT. Its translation: CASSFGLFNTGELFF. The full variable domain, its missing parts supplied by reference TRBV7-2 and TRBJ2-2, is GAGVSQSPSNKVTEKGKDVELRCDPISGHTALYWYRQSLGQGLEFLIYFQGNSAPDKSGLPSDRFSAERTGGSVSTLTIQRTQQEDSAVYLCASSFGLFNTGELFFGEGSRLTVL.

The chain joins TRBV7-2 to TRBJ1-2; possibly TRBD1 for D (5 bases). The CDR3 runs to 13 residues. Trimming pared 7 bases from V and 6 bases from J, leaving 15 bases between. Germline V gene data show CDR1 as SGHTA and CDR2 as FQGNSA. CDR3 coding DNA: TGTGCCAGCAAAGGCCCCCAGGGCGATGGCTACACCTTC. Amino acid sequence: CASKGPQGDGYTF.

J is TRBJ2-5 and V is TRBV4-1; D is ambiguous. Between the trimmed V and J ends, which lost 1 base and 3 bases, there was a span of 12 bases. Germline V gene data show CDR1 as MGHRA and CDR2 as YSYEKL. CDR3 length equals 15 residues. The CDR3 DNA reads TGCGCCAGCAGCCAAGTCAGAGATGCGAAAGAGACCCAGTACTTC. It encodes CASSQVRDAKETQYF.

V and J are TRBV9 and TRBJ2-1, with 8 bases that match TRBD2. This CDR3 region has 16 residues. CDR1 is SGDLS, CDR2 YYNGEE, per germline. V lost 1 base to trimming and J lost 4 bases; unmatched junction nucleotides: 7. The CDR3 here is CASSVWSGGDYNEQFF. The CDR3 DNA reads TGTGCCAGCAGCGTATGGTCCGGGGGGGATTACAATGAGCAGTTCTTC.

The V and J genes are TRBV11-3 and TRBJ2-1, with 12 bases matching TRBD2. Germline-derived CDR1 and CDR2 are SGHNT and YENEEA. CDR3 size: 16 residues. Trimming took 1 base from V and 10 from J; bases not matched to a gene: 8. The CDR3 sequence is CASSLGLAGGFVEQFF. The CDR3 DNA reads as TGTGCCAGCAGCTTAGGGCTAGCGGGGGGGTTTGTGGAGCAGTTCTTC.

The chain links TRBV10-2 to TRBJ1-1; TRBD1 might be the D (6 bases). The CDR3 loop spans 12 amino acids. V was cut by 2 bases and J by 10 bases, with 11 bases left in between. Germline-derived CDR1 and CDR2 are WSHSY and SAAADI. Written as DNA, the CDR3 is TGCGCCAGCAGTGAGCTGGGGGGCCGAGCTTTCTTT. Its translation: CASSELGGRAFF.

This chain connects TRBV13 to TRBJ1-6; 8 bases align to TRBD1. CDR1 and CDR2 from the germline V gene are PRHDT and FYEKMQ (reference sequence). Germline trimming cut 2 bases from V and 9 bases from J; bases unmatched to any gene: 6. The CDR3 totals 15 residues. CDR3 DNA: TGTGCCAGCAGCTTAAATGGACAGGGAACTTCACCCCTCCACTTT. This codes for CASSLNGQGTSPLHF.

This clone was seen once. The V gene is TRBV6-4, the J gene TRBJ2-2, with 7 positions matching TRBD1. The trim removed 2 bases at V and 0 bases at J, leaving 0 bases unmatched. This CDR3 is 15 amino acids long. The germline gives CDR1 MRHNA, CDR2 SNTAGT. CDR3 region: CASSDRGPNTGELFF. The CDR3 DNA sequence: TGTGCCAGCAGTGACAGGGGGCCGAACACCGGGGAGCTGTTTTTT.

This clone was seen a few times. This chain links TRBV7-2 with TRBJ2-1; possibly TRBD2 for D (6 bases). V gave up 6 bases and J gave up 5 bases, with 17 bases separating them. The CDR3 is made up of 15 amino acids. In germline, CDR1 is SGHTA, CDR2 FQGNSA. CDR3 nucleotide sequence: TGTGCCAGCAGACCCGAAGGGGCGGGGAACAATGAGCAGTTCTTC. It codes for CASRPEGAGNNEQFF.

V and J are TRBV9 and TRBJ2-5; 12 bases are a match to TRBD2. V dropped 0 bases and J dropped 4; count of bases not matched to a gene: 4. CDR1 SGDLS and CDR2 YYNGEE come from the germline V gene. The CDR3 extends over 16 amino acids. The CDR3 region is CASSVGTSGVRETQYF. The DNA of the CDR3 is TGTGCCAGCAGCGTAGGGACTAGCGGGGTAAGAGAGACCCAGTACTTC. Combining the CDR3 with reference TRBV9 and TRBJ2-5 gives the whole variable domain DSGVTQTPKHLITATGQRVTLRCSPRSGDLSVYWYQQSLDQGLQFLIQYYNGEERAKGNILERFSAQQFPDLHSELNLSSLELGDSALYFCASSVGTSGVRETQYFGPGTRLLVL.

The gene calls are TRBV7-9 and TRBJ2-3, with 15 positions matching TRBD2. CDR1 and CDR2 from the germline V gene are SEHNR and FQNEAQ (reference sequence). CDR3 length: 19 amino acids. J gave up 0 bases and V 0 bases, and 4 bases lay outside the gene matches. The DNA for the CDR3 is TGTGCCAGCAGCTTAGCGGGACTAGCGGGGGGAACTAGCACAGATACGCAGTATTTT. Translating gives CASSLAGLAGGTSTDTQYF.

This chain uses TRBV11-3 with TRBJ2-2; unclear D gene. Germline loops: CDR1 SGHNT, CDR2 YENEEA. Between the trimmed V and J ends, which lost 4 bases and 3 bases, there was a span of 3 bases. The CDR3 extends over 12 amino acids. The CDR3 loop is CASSSHTGELFF. For the CDR3, the DNA is TGTGCCAGCAGCTCCCACACCGGGGAGCTGTTTTTT.

CDR3: CASSVVTGHTDTQYF. The CDR3 DNA reads TGTGCCAGCAGCGTAGTTACAGGGCACACAGATACGCAGTATTTT. The chain carries TRBV9 and TRBJ2-3; D may be TRBD1 (6 bases). There are 15 residues in the CDR3. V gave up 0 bases and J gave up 2 bases, with 10 bases separating them. Germline-derived CDR1 and CDR2 are SGDLS and YYNGEE.

The chain employs TRBV9 and TRBJ1-1; maybe TRBD1 (5 bases). The germline gives CDR1 SGDLS, CDR2 YYNGEE. Trimming took off 0 bases at V and 11 bases at J, with 11 bases between the two ends. The CDR3 is made up of 12 amino acids. In DNA, the CDR3 is TGTGCCAGCAGCGTAGATGGGGGGACGGCTTTCTTT. Amino acid sequence: CASSVDGGTAFF.

The chain uses TRBV5-6 and TRBJ1-2, with D possibly TRBD1 on 5 matching bases. The CDR3 loop spans 14 amino acids. Trimming shortened V by 1 base and J by 7 bases, and 14 bases separated the two germline ends. The V gene's germline CDR1 is SGHDT and CDR2 YYEEEE. The CDR3 protein is CASSLSAGRGGYTF. The CDR3 nucleotides are TGTGCCAGCAGCTTGAGTGCAGGGAGGGGTGGCTACACCTTC. The full variable domain, completed using reference TRBV5-6 and TRBJ1-2, is DAGVTQSPTHLIKTRGQQVTLRCSPKSGHDTVSWYQQALGQGPQFIFQYYEEEERQRGNFPDRFSGHQFPNYSSELNVNALLLGDSALYLCASSLSAGRGGYTFGSGTRLTVV.

V and J are TRBV4-1 and TRBJ1-6; 8 nucleotides match TRBD1. The germline V gene encodes CDR1 MGHRA and CDR2 YSYEKL. V lost 4 bases to trimming and J lost 14 bases; unmatched junction nucleotides: 13. CDR3 length: 15 amino acids. The CDR3 DNA follows: TGCGCCAGCAGCCTATCGGGACAGGTCCCATCAGCCCTCCACTTT. Amino acids: CASSLSGQVPSALHF.